This T cell receptor (beta chain) was identified in a study of shared clonotypes between healthy human individuals (dated by TCRdb to 2018 to 2021). The study in broad terms: The cohort comprised two women and three men aged 18 to 49 years. For each donor, CD4 naive and CD4 memory were each given three plates, CD8 naive was given two plates, and CD8 memory was given one plate. Between about 0.85 and 10 billion PBMCs per donor were obtained by leukapheresis. To estimate repertoire size and how much clonotype sharing occurs between individuals, the study deeply sequenced the blood TCR repertoires of five healthy adults. To increase sequencing depth and limit assay-specific biases, different laboratories used diverse techniques to prepare libraries and sequence TCR repertoires. On the study overall, not on this receptor specifically: Estimated clonotype richness was generally larger for naive than for memory subsets. The genetic and exposure-history diversity represented was limited by the small number of donors. Pairwise subsampling led to the expectation that sequencing depth would affect the degree of clonotype sharing among donors. Sampling was restricted to blood, and TCR repertoires in tissues likely differ from the TCR repertoires found in blood. Rarefaction of sorted-subset datasets indicated incomplete sequencing despite the large sequencing depth. Compared with non-shared clonotypes, the clonotypes found in all four sorted-subset donors had higher generation probabilities. Sharing across several donors was observed for approximately 5% of naive CD4, over 3% of naive CD8, about 2.3% of memory CD4, and around 0.4% of memory CD8 clonotypes.

Using the deep immunoSEQ assay, TCR CDR3 regions were amplified from genomic DNA by multiplex PCR. Extracted genomic DNA from each cell subset was distributed evenly across all wells of several immunoSEQ 96-well plates, and each plate was treated as a replicate. For sorted subsets, each replicate PCR was loaded with 200 ng genomic DNA, equivalent to approximately 33,000 T cell genomes. Purified libraries were measured with a Qubit 3.0 fluorometer, size-checked on a Bioanalyzer 2100, and measured again with the KAPA Library Quantification kit. Every immunoSEQ 96-well plate was sequenced on a dedicated single-read 150-cycle Illumina NextSeq 550 flow cell. On the authors' methods: Because the immunoSEQ output held only junctional sequences and lacked quality scores, the filtering could not match the filtering applied to full-length reads. Sequences were annotated with PyIR, a Python wrapper for IgBLAST v1.9, using IMGT germline references to assign V/J genes and CDR3. Reads with weak V/J assignments (E-value above 1e-6), missing CDR3, stop codons, out-of-frame junctions, or ambiguous translated residues were removed. V3J clonotypes were defined by identical inferred V gene, J gene, and CDR3 amino acid sequence. The percentage overlap between two repertoires was calculated by dividing the number of shared unique clonotypes by the size of the smaller repertoire. RTK rarefaction, the Chao1 estimator, and Recon v2.1 estimates of unobserved clonotypes were used to assess repertoire richness. Generation probabilities for all TCRbeta clonotypes obtained by the gDNA method from a handful of donors were computed using OLGA. TCRdb stores this immuneACCESS table with in-frame sequences only. Part of the clones is absent; in the studies checked, under half of the shortfall reflects unresolved V genes, and no reason is known for the rest. V, J and clone size are taken as reported in that table, and D and trimming were inferred from the DNA itself. The sample profile shows 2 million to 3 million clones; just over 90% of them were found once. The ten top clones hold 0.14% of the sample.

Healthy HIV-negative adults with no recently reported acute infections or vaccinations were included as donors. Every donor was a Caucasian adult living in Nashville, Tennessee, USA. Magnetic negative selection was used to enrich CD4+ T cells, after which naive cells were positively selected on CD45RA and the negative fraction became the memory subset. After blood collection by leukapheresis, PBMCs were isolated using Ficoll-Histopaque density gradient centrifugation and then cryopreserved in the vapor phase of liquid nitrogen. Analytical flow cytometry was used to check the purity and quantity of each magnetically sorted T cell population. Genomic DNA was isolated from each sorted fraction and quantified by UV absorbance on a Nanodrop 2000c. Points on this clone: Its antigen is still unknown. Within one base of it there is no much larger clone, and no base qualities were kept. The same CDR3 can be traced to other DNA sequences in this sample.

From a lookup of the germline V gene (reference sequence), CDR1 and CDR2 are WNHNN and SYGVQD. Here V drops 6 bases and J drops 1 base, and the junction holds 2 bases not matched to any gene. Inclusive of the bounding cysteine and phenylalanine, the CDR3 is 15 residues long. Only the CDR3 portion is preserved as DNA: 45 bases, with reading frame beginning at the first base. The specimen sequenced was naive CD4+ T cells sorted from blood. The cell subset or site label on this specimen signifies: CD45RA+ positively selected. The chain employs TRBV10-1 and TRBJ2-3; 12 of the junction bases match TRBD2. The sequence was collected from a man aged 18 to 35 in good health. This receptor carries the CDR3 CASSRTSGGTDTQYF. DNA sequence: TGCGCCAGCAGCCGGACTAGCGGGGGCACAGATACGCAGTATTTT.